A selection of T cell receptor beta chains follows, all from one sample in a study of cytomegalovirus exposure and HLA in healthy donors. Generated by immunoSEQ multiplex PCR, the TCRdb table keeps only in-frame clones and is missing some. The table for this sample gives some 46,000 clones. Sequenced material: PBMCs. Receptor source: a male donor in good health and CMV-seronegative. Each CDR3 is given without its conserved first and last residue.

>TRBJ2-7|TRBV19
ASSMGGQIYEQY
>TRBJ1-1|TRBV2
ASSGGGRRTEAF
>TRBJ2-1|TRBV6-4
ASSVSGSSDNEQF
>TRBJ2-2|TRBV19
ASRTVDWDTGELF
>TRBJ2-7|TRBV10-3
AISEPRDIRQY
>TRBJ2-1|TRBV19
ASTPPGRGFYGEQF
>TRBJ2-5|TRBV28
ASSLGRGLQETQY
>TRBJ1-1|TRBV27
ASSGRETARRAF
>TRBJ1-1|TRBV19
ASSPRRGGTEAF
>TRBJ2-2|TRBV6-4
ASRHRGSTGELF
>TRBJ1-2|TRBV7-9
ASSAVQGVYGYT
>TRBJ2-4|TRBV5-6
ASSRQGAKNIQY
>TRBJ2-3|TRBV7-2
ASSQAWSTDTQY
>TRBJ1-5|TRBV28
ASSSGNNQPQH
>TRBJ2-1|TRBV11-2
ASSPISGRRSYNEQF
>TRBJ2-1|TRBV11-1
ASSLVFSGREQF
>TRBJ1-1|TRBV6-5
ASSRNSGQQAF
>-|TRBV7-9
ASSPGGFVAYEQY
>TRBJ2-6|TRBV27
ASSSEGASGANVLT
>TRBJ1-1|TRBV6-1
ASSDIGRGNTEAF
>TRBJ1-5|TRBV18
ASSPPADGQPQH
>TRBJ1-4|TRBV2
ASSAGGGNEKLF
>TRBJ2-5|TRBV7-9
ASSLGSGPQETQY
>TRBJ1-4|TRBV19
ASIDRGYEKLF
>TRBJ2-1|TRBV30
AWRRGTSGSYNEQF
>TRBJ2-5|TRBV9
ASSWTGEETQY
>TRBJ2-1|TRBV7-2
ASSGRAPGALATYNEQF
>TRBJ1-2|TRBV30
AWTARGYGYT
>TRBJ2-1|TRBV20-1
SAFHNEQF
>TRBJ2-5|TRBV5-1
ASSLGEGLGETQY
>TRBJ1-1|TRBV5-1
ASSSPDRGDTEAF
>TRBJ2-1|TRBV4-1
ASRSDTGTPGGNEQF
>TRBJ1-3|TRBV5-6
ASSLGGRPDGNTIY
>TRBJ1-3|TRBV27
ASSDLNTIY
>TRBJ2-7|TRBV19
ATLGTSGISYEQY
>TRBJ2-7|TRBV7-2
ASSVEVTSYEQY
>TRBJ1-4|TRBV27
ASSFRAPNEKLF
>TRBJ1-5|TRBV30
AWSGQPNQPQH
>TRBJ2-7|TRBV6-1
ASSEGRQGVDEQY
>TRBJ2-7|TRBV27
ASSPMIGDRGVYEQY
>TRBJ2-2|TRBV7-9
ASSLRGTGELF